The sequence of this T cell receptor beta chain was determined in a study of shared clonotypes between healthy human individuals. On the study more broadly: A donor's plate count was three for CD4 naive and three for CD4 memory; CD8 naive had two and CD8 memory one.

Germline loops: CDR1 SGHRS, CDR2 YFSETQ. The trim removed 4 bases at V and 2 bases at J, leaving 5 bases unmatched. The CDR3 is 15 amino acids. General study findings and limits: Sequencing of the sorted subsets was shown by rarefaction to be incomplete despite large depth. Naive subsets tended to show greater estimated richness than memory subsets.

Adult donors, all healthy and HIV-negative, had no recent acute infections or vaccinations. Details on this clone: What it binds is unknown. This sample includes further DNA sequences coding for the same CDR3.

TCRdb keeps only in-frame clones here, not all; method: immunoSEQ multiplex PCR. This table has 2 million to 3 million clones, roughly 92% appearing once. This receptor was taken from a young man in good health. V usage is TRBV5-1 and J usage is TRBJ1-1, with TRBD1 identical over 10 bases. Sample: naive CD4+ T cells sorted from blood. The subset was: CD45RA+ positively selected. The DNA of the CDR3 is TGCGCCAGCAGCCCGGGACAGGGGCTAAACACTGAAGCTTTCTTT. It encodes CASSPGQGLNTEAFF.